The rows below give T cell receptor beta chains drawn from one sample of a study of blood T cell repertoires in COVID-19. Sequenced by immunoSEQ multiplex PCR; TCRdb stores in-frame clones only, minus some. The profile covers 300,000 or so clones, with approximately 93% appearing a single time and around 2.2% taken by the ten largest. What was sequenced was peripheral blood. The receptors were gathered from a woman in her 30s with COVID-19, enrolled during active disease. CDR3s include the opening cysteine and the closing phenylalanine or tryptophan. Each record gives: V gene, J gene, CDR3 protein.

TRBV28,TRBJ2-3,CASSFRRENHTDTQYF
TRBV5-4,TRBJ1-1,CASSSRDRGNEAFF
TRBV19,TRBJ1-2,CASSPRQGAGGYTF
TRBV19,TRBJ2-4,CATSPRLAKNIQYF
TRBV5-8,TRBJ2-3,CASSLVLAGGPSTDTQYF
TRBV7-9,TRBJ1-3,CASSPGQNSGNTIYF
TRBV4-2,TRBJ1-6,CASSQEGQLYSPLHF
TRBV5-6,TRBJ2-3,CASSGGSYTDTQYF
TRBV7-9,TRBJ1-2,CASSPTDVLGYTF
TRBV12-3/TRBV12-4,TRBJ2-7,CASSLSTGYEQYF
TRBV9,TRBJ2-7,CASSVGLAGNSYEQYF
TRBV3-1/TRBV3-2,TRBJ2-7,CASSQGRRTYEQYF
TRBV19,TRBJ1-1,CASSPGERGGIAFF
TRBV19,TRBJ1-5,CASSINPGNSNQPQHF
TRBV4-2,TRBJ2-3,CASSQVSVEGTDTQYF
TRBV21-1,TRBJ1-5,CASSTQPQHF
TRBV10-3,TRBJ2-7,CAIRGEGTYEQYF
TRBV6-1,TRBJ2-1,CASSEARTGGNEQFF
TRBV29-1,TRBJ2-7,CSVEEGHEQYF
TRBV7-9,TRBJ1-5,CASSLGVGARNQPQHF
TRBV5-1,TRBJ2-4,CASSLTGTNPIQYF
TRBV12-3/TRBV12-4,TRBJ1-5,CASSSGGNQPQHF
TRBV6-5,TRBJ2-1,CASSSGRAKNEQFF
TRBV7-8,TRBJ2-7,CASSLRDRVGYEQYF
TRBV3-1/TRBV3-2,TRBJ1-2,CASSQDGQGARGYTF
TRBV6-1,TRBJ1-3,CASSDGQTSGNTIYF
TRBV30,TRBJ1-3,CAWYPRDRGTIYF
TRBV12-5,TRBJ1-2,CASGLPNGLSYGYTF
TRBV5-1,TRBJ2-1,CASSLEAGKDNEQFF
TRBV5-1,TRBJ2-7,CASSLSSGYEQYF
TRBV6-2/TRBV6-3,TRBJ2-7,CASSYRQGGYEQYF
TRBV28,TRBJ2-7,CASSYISGNSYEQYF
TRBV19,TRBJ2-3,CASTVTGGHTDTQYF
TRBV19,TRBJ1-5,CASSTWGGNQPQHF
TRBV3-1/TRBV3-2,TRBJ1-2,CASSQEERYGYTF
TRBV5-6,TRBJ2-7,CASSHRDNLSEQYF
TRBV28,TRBJ2-3,CASSQPGLYGTQYF
TRBV11-2,TRBJ2-7,CASSSRTGSRLYEQYF
TRBV3-1/TRBV3-2,TRBJ1-2,CASSQDRGSYGYTF
TRBV6-5,TRBJ2-1,CASSYSLAGGSNEQFF
TRBV7-2,TRBJ2-3,CASSSGLAGATDTQYF
TRBV2,TRBJ2-2,CASTQGRNTGELFF
TRBV7-8,TRBJ2-5,CASSLVVGNSGTFQETQYF
TRBV11-2,TRBJ2-2,CASSRERVLTGELFF
TRBV25-1,TRBJ1-2,CASALTGSDGYTF
TRBV5-4,TRBJ1-1,CASSFDRGNTEAFF
TRBV7-9,TRBJ2-1,CASSSRLAGEVDEQFF
TRBV19,TRBJ2-2,CASSMGHLTGELFF
TRBV3-1/TRBV3-2,TRBJ2-7,CASSQSGTSLAEQYF
TRBV10-1,TRBJ2-1,CASSESTGGHNEQFF
TRBV19,TRBJ2-1,CASSIPLGNLYNEQFF
TRBV7-8,TRBJ1-5,CASSLDRINQPQHF
TRBV11-2,TRBJ1-4,CASSPYTGTGNEKLFF
TRBV11-2,TRBJ2-1,CASSLTGSFYLAGEAEQFF
TRBV19,TRBJ2-7,CASSIQGAYEQYF